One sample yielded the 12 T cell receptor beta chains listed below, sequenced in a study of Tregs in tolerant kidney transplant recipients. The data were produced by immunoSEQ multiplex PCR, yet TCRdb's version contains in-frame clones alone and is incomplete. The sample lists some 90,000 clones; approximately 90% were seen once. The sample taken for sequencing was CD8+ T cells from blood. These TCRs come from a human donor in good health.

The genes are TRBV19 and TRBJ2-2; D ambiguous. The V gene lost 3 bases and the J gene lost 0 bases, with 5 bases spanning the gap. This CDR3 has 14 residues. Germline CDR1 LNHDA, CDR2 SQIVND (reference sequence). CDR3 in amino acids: CASSILTNTGELFF. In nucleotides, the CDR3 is TGTGCCAGTAGTATCTTAACGAACACCGGGGAGCTGTTTTTT.

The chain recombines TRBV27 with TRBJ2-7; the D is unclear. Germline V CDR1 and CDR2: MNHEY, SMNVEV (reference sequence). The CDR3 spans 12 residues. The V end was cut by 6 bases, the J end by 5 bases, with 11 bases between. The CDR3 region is CASRGPYDEQYF. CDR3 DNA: TGTGCCAGCAGAGGCCCATACGACGAGCAGTACTTC.

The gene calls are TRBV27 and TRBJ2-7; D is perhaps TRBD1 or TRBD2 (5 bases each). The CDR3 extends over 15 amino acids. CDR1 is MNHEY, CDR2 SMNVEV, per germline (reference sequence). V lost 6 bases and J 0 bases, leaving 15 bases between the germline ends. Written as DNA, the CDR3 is TGTGCCAGCAGCCAACCCACTAGGGGCTCCTACGAGCAGTACTTC. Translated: CASSQPTRGSYEQYF.

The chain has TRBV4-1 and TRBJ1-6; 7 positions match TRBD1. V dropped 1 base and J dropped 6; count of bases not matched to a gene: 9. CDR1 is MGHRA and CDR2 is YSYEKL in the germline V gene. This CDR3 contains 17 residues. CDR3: CASSQVRQGVFNSPLHF. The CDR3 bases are TGCGCCAGCAGCCAAGTAAGACAGGGAGTTTTTAATTCACCCCTCCACTTT.

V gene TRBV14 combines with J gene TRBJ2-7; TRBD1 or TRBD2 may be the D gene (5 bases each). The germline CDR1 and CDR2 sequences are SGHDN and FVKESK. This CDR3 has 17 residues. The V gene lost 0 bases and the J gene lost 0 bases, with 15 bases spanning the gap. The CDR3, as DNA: TGTGCCAGCAGCCAAGAATTGGGGGTAGGGATCTCCTACGAGCAGTACTTC. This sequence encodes CASSQELGVGISYEQYF.

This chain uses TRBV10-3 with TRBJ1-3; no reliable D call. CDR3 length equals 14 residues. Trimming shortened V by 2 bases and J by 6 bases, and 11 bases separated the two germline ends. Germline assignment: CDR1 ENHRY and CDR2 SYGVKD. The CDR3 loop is CAISEPEDANTIYF. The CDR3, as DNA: TGTGCCATCAGTGAGCCGGAGGACGCAAACACCATATATTTT.

CDR3 bases: TGTGCCAGCAGCTTAGGGGGGGCAACGAACACCGGGGAGCTGTTTTTT. Translating it yields CASSLGGATNTGELFF. This chain connects TRBV7-9 to TRBJ2-2; D tentatively fits TRBD1 or TRBD2 (6 bases each). V lost 1 base, J lost 0 bases, and 9 bases lay in between. Germline V gives CDR1 SEHNR, CDR2 FQNEAQ (reference sequence). The CDR3 spans 16 residues.

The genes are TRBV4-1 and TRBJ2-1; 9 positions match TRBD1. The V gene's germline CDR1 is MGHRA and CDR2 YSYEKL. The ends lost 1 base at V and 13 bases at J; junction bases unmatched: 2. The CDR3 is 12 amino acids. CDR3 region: CASSQGDRVQFF. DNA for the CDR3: TGCGCCAGCAGCCAAGGGGACAGGGTTCAGTTCTTC.

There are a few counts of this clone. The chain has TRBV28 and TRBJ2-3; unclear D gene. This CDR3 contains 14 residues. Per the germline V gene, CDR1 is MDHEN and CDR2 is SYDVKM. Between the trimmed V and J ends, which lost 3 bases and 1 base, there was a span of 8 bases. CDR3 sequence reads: CASSFLAGTDTQYF. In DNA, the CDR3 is TGTGCCAGCAGTTTTCTGGCGGGCACAGATACGCAGTATTTT.

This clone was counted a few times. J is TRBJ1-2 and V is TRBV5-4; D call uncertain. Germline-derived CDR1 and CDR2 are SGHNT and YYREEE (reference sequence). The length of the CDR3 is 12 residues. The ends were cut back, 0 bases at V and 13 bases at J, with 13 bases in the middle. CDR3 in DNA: TGTGCCAGCAGCTTGGAGGGCACCCTCCTCACCTTC. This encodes CASSLEGTLLTF.

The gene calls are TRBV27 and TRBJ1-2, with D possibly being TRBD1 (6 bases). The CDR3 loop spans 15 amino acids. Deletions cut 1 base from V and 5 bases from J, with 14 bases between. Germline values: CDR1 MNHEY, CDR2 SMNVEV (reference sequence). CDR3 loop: CASSLYEAGVYGYTF. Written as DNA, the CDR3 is TGTGCCAGCAGTTTATATGAGGCAGGGGTTTATGGCTACACCTTC.

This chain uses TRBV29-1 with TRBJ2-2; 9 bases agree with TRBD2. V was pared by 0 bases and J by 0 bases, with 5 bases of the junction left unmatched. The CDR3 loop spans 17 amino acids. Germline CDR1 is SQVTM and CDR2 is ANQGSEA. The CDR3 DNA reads TGCAGCGTTGAAGACGGAGCGGGAGGCCCGAACACCGGGGAGCTGTTTTTT. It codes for CSVEDGAGGPNTGELFF.